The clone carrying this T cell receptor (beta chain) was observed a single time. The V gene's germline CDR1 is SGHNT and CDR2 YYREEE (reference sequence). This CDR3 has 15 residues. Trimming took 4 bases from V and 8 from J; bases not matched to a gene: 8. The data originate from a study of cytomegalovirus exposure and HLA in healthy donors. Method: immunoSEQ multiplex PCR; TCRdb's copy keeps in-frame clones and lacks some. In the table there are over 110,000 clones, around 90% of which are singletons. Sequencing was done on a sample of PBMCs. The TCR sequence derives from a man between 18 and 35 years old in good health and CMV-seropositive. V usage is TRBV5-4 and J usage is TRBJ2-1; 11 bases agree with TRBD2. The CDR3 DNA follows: TGTGCCAGCAGCGCTAGCGGGAGGCTTATCCATGAGCAGTTCTTC. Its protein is CASSASGRLIHEQFF.